These 11 T cell receptor beta chains were sequenced from one sample in a study of PD-L1 blockade in urothelial cancer. Produced via immunoSEQ multiplex PCR; TCRdb's table is partial and in-frame only. In the table there are around 30,000 clones, around 80% of which are singletons. Material: PBMCs, obtained around atezolizumab (anti-PD-L1) treatment. These receptors were collected from a man aged 55 to 70 with urothelial cancer.

Of note for this clone: A junction end diverges from the germline sequence, so it may reflect a read error. The chain combines TRBV27 with TRBJ1-2, with a possible D match to TRBD1 (6 bases). The CDR3 has 15 residues. Per germline, CDR1 MNHEY and CDR2 SMNVEV (reference sequence). CDR3 sequence (DNA): TGTGCCAGCGGTTTTCTGCGAGGGTTTGGGGGCGGCTACACCTTC. Protein product: CASGFLRGFGGGYTF.

This clone was counted a few times. V gene TRBV5-4 combines with J gene TRBJ2-7; possibly TRBD2 for D (6 bases). Trimming took 4 bases from V and 7 from J, leaving 15 bases between them. CDR1 and CDR2 (germline): SGHNT, YYREEE (reference sequence). The CDR3 loop spans 13 amino acids. The CDR3 DNA is TGTGCCAGCAGCAACGGACCCGCGGGGGAGCAGTACTTC. Amino acid sequence: CASSNGPAGEQYF.

This clone was counted a few times. The chain is built from TRBV18 and TRBJ1-6; 7 nucleotides line up with TRBD1. This CDR3 comprises 16 residues. Per germline, CDR1 KGHSH and CDR2 LQKENI. V was clipped by 3 bases and J by 0 bases; unmatched bases: 2. The CDR3, as DNA: TGTGCCAGCTCACCCAGGGACAGCTCCTATAATTCACCCCTCCACTTT. Translated: CASSPRDSSYNSPLHF.

The chain joins TRBV21-1 to TRBJ2-7; the D call TRBD1 from the table was never checked on the DNA. TRBV21-1 is a pseudogene segment. This CDR3 comprises 15 residues. The CDR3 DNA reads as TGTGCCAGCAGCCGTCACCGGGACAGATCCTACGAGCAGTACTTC. Its protein is CASSRHRDRSYEQYF.

The rearrangement links TRBV5-1 to TRBJ2-5; 8 positions agree with TRBD1. Germline V gene sequence: CDR1 SGHRS, CDR2 YFSETQ. With V trimmed by 2 bases and J by 3 bases, 3 bases remained unmatched. The CDR3 consists of 14 residues. The CDR3 nucleotides are TGCGCCAGCAGCTTCCGGGACAGGAAAGAGACCCAGTACTTC. It translates to CASSFRDRKETQYF.

The rearrangement uses TRBV11-2 and TRBJ1-1; weak D call: TRBD1 (6 bases). Trimming pared 2 bases from V and 5 bases from J, leaving 12 bases between. There are 14 residues in the CDR3. Germline CDR1 reads SGHAT; CDR2 reads FQNNGV. CDR3 region: CASSLSDQGTEAFF. As DNA, the CDR3 is TGTGCCAGCAGCTTATCAGACCAGGGGACTGAAGCTTTCTTT.

The V gene is TRBV9, the J gene TRBJ1-1; the D gene is possibly TRBD1 (6 bases). Germline CDR1 reads SGDLS; CDR2 reads YYNGEE. The CDR3 loop spans 14 amino acids. V gave up 0 bases and J gave up 4 bases, with 10 bases separating them. As DNA, the CDR3 is TGTGCCAGCAGCGTAGGGGGGCTAAGCACTGAAGCTTTCTTT. As protein: CASSVGGLSTEAFF. Full variable domain (remainder filled in from reference TRBV9 and TRBJ1-1): DSGVTQTPKHLITATGQRVTLRCSPRSGDLSVYWYQQSLDQGLQFLIQYYNGEERAKGNILERFSAQQFPDLHSELNLSSLELGDSALYFCASSVGGLSTEAFFGQGTRLTVV.

The CDR3 DNA reads TGCAGCGTTGGCTTGACAGGGGGGCTCGGCTACACCTTC. This sequence encodes CSVGLTGGLGYTF. V usage is TRBV29-1 and J usage is TRBJ1-2, with 9 bases aligning to TRBD1. The CDR3 runs 13 residues. Germline-derived CDR1 and CDR2 are SQVTM and ANQGSEA. V dropped 4 bases and J dropped 8; count of bases not matched to a gene: 8. The full variable domain, in which reference TRBV29-1 and TRBJ1-2 provide the parts outside the CDR3, is SAVISQKPSRDICQRGTSLTIQCQVDSQVTMMFWYRQQPGQSLTLIATANQGSEATYESGFVIDKFPISRPNLTFSTLTVSNMSPEDSSIYLCSVGLTGGLGYTFGSGTRLTVV.

This clone has just a few counts. The chain joins TRBV9 to TRBJ1-2, with TRBD1 identical over 8 bases. The CDR3 extends over 16 amino acids. Germline CDR1 and CDR2: SGDLS and YYNGEE. With V trimmed by 3 bases and J by 7 bases, 14 bases remained unmatched. Here the CDR3 DNA reads TGTGCCAGCAGCGCCCTTCCGAGGCAGGGGGCTTTTGGCTACACCTTC. Its translation: CASSALPRQGAFGYTF.

This chain uses TRBV28 with TRBJ2-3, with D possibly matching TRBD2 (6 bases). V was shortened by 6 bases and J by 5 bases, with 15 bases between the two germline ends. The germline gives CDR1 MDHEN, CDR2 SYDVKM. The CDR3 is made up of 14 amino acids. The CDR3 sequence: CASRDGRSIDTQYF. CDR3 coding DNA: TGTGCCAGCAGGGACGGGAGAAGTATAGATACGCAGTATTTT.

V usage is TRBV5-6 and J usage is TRBJ1-4, with 7 bases fitting TRBD1. Germline trimming cut 4 bases from V and 8 bases from J; bases unmatched to any gene: 8. The CDR3 runs to 14 residues. From germline, CDR1 is SGHDT and CDR2 YYEEEE. Written as DNA, the CDR3 is TGTGCCAGCAGCCCCAGGGGGACGGGCGAAAAACTGTTTTTT. It yields the protein CASSPRGTGEKLFF. Drawing the rest from reference TRBV5-6 and TRBJ1-4, the complete variable domain is DAGVTQSPTHLIKTRGQQVTLRCSPKSGHDTVSWYQQALGQGPQFIFQYYEEEERQRGNFPDRFSGHQFPNYSSELNVNALLLGDSALYLCASSPRGTGEKLFFGSGTQLSVL.